This TCR beta chain was captured in a study of blood T cell repertoires in COVID-19. Study-wide background: The study drew acute and convalescent COVID-19 samples from the United States, Italy and Spain.

Generated by immunoSEQ multiplex PCR, the TCRdb table keeps only in-frame clones and is missing some. Among 350,000 to 450,000 clones listed, roughly 91% were seen once. Allocation to cohorts depended on clinical history reported by the participants. The germline V and J ends were trimmed by 4 bases and 1 base, with 23 bases remaining between them. The CDR3 is 18 amino acids. Germline CDR1 and CDR2: SGHNT and YYREEE (reference sequence). J is TRBJ1-2 and V is TRBV5-4; D remains unclear. The receptor comes from a woman in her twenties or thirties who had recovered from COVID-19. The sample taken for sequencing was PBMCs or T cells enriched from blood (not recorded which). The DNA for the CDR3 is TGTGCCAGCAGCATGGCCAACGCCGGCGGGAGAATTAACTATGGCTACACCTTC. Translated: CASSMANAGGRINYGYTF.